This TCR beta chain came from a study of T cell responses to AZD1222 COVID-19 vaccine (dated by TCRdb to 2020 to 2023). For context, the study as a whole: A total of 233 trial participants underwent TCR sequencing, of whom under 220 had received two doses of AZD1222 and around 25 had received two doses of the MenACWY control vaccine. Trial participants were enrolled into age subgroups of 18-55, 56-69 and 70-plus years, which contained 148, 28 and 57 TCR-sequenced participants, respectively. The full study reports these points: Nearly half of unique spike-specific TCRs reportedly recognized epitopes outside regions mutated in the B.1.351 and B.1.1.7 variants. After two AZD1222 doses, spike-specific TCR breadth and depth were significantly higher than at day 0 and than in MenACWY recipients. Participants were mostly white British, with more females than males. The authors suggested clonal diversity may have been underestimated. The vaccine-associated CD4 TCRs covered the entire spike protein, and the dominant responses fell in regions 160-218 and 743-854. No day 14 peak-response samples were available, so repertoires were characterized only after the peak T cell response. In the small 56-69-year group, the increase in depth fell short of significance, most likely because of low power. Conclusions about previously exposed vaccinees are limited because only six or seven AZD1222 recipients were SARS-CoV-2 seropositive at baseline.

As for this clone: Its binding antigen is unknown. The input lacks base qualities; no much larger clone sits a single base away.

Counted from cysteine to phenylalanine, this CDR3 has 15 amino acids. Just the 45-base CDR3 DNA is kept, in frame starting at base 1. The CDR1 and CDR2 encoded by the germline V gene are SGHRS and YFSETQ. The V and J ends are trimmed by 0 bases and 1 base, leaving 7 bases between them. The CDR3 regions of human TCRbeta chains were analyzed by immunosequencing. The authors' pipeline ran thus. Repertoire TCRs were checked for matches against a reference library of SARS-CoV-2-specific TCRs that had been generated using the MIRA antigen-specificity platform. Breadth was defined as the fraction of unique TCRs that were SARS-CoV-2-associated. Depth was defined as the fraction of total T cells that were SARS-CoV-2-associated. Each spike-specific TCR was assigned to its reactive spike region and to a CD4 or CD8 class using the MIRA data. Log10-transformed breadth and depth values were compared by one-way ANOVA with Sidak's multiple comparisons tests. What TCRdb holds here is the immuneACCESS table cut down to in-frame rearrangements. Part of the clones is not present; checked against another copy, under half of the missing clones reflect an unresolved V gene, and the others are unexplained. The V and J calls and clone size come from that table; D and trimming were worked out from the DNA. The table for this sample lists about 100,000 clones; about 90% of them were counted only once. Roughly 4.2% of the sample is in the top ten clones.

Interpreted using the paper, the time point label stands for: baseline before first vaccination. This specimen's treatment or condition label, interpreted: meningococcal conjugate vaccine given as trial control. Samples from vaccinated people were obtained from the UK trials COV001 and COV002, which included a single-blind randomized controlled phase 2/3 trial of AZD1222 (ChAdOx1 nCoV-19) in healthy adults. Trial participant PBMC samples were collected at day 0 and day 28 after the second dose for TCRbeta chain sequencing. The material sequenced was peripheral blood, taken on day 0 of MenACWY control vaccination. The sequence came from an adult in good health. The rearranged segments are TRBV5-1 and TRBJ2-2; D gene: possibly TRBD2, on 5 matching bases. Here is the DNA: TGCGCCAGCAGCTTGGCAGCGGTGAACACCGGGGAGCTGTTTTTT. This encodes CASSLAAVNTGELFF.